Sequencing of this TCR beta chain was carried out in a study of cytomegalovirus exposure and HLA in healthy donors. Study-wide points: It was 164 TCR beta chains that were listed as cytomegalovirus-associated. Trimming of TCR beta V- and J-genes showed a link, identified in a later analysis, to a missense DCLRE1C variant.

PCR employed 60 Vbeta and 13 Jbeta primers. As processed by the authors: Among the unique TCR beta chains that a later analysis counted, 70 million to 85 million in all, 10 million to 14 million were shared. Clones were read by immunoSEQ multiplex PCR, and TCRdb kept only the in-frame ones, dropping some. V and J calls and clone size are as listed in that table; D and trimming were resolved from the DNA. The sample has approximately 210,000 clones, around 87% seen once; the top ten hold about 1.7%. With respect to this clone: What it recognizes is unknown.

This CDR3 is 13 amino acids long. Germline V gives CDR1 SGHNT, CDR2 YYREEE (reference sequence). V was cut by 5 bases and J by 3 bases, with 11 bases left in between. J is TRBJ2-5 and V is TRBV5-4; D perhaps matches TRBD2 (7 bases). This sequence originates from a woman aged 18-35 years in good health and CMV-seronegative. Input material: PBMCs. CDR3: CASRRGGEETQYF. The DNA of the CDR3 is TGTGCCAGCAGAAGGGGGGGCGAAGAGACCCAGTACTTC.